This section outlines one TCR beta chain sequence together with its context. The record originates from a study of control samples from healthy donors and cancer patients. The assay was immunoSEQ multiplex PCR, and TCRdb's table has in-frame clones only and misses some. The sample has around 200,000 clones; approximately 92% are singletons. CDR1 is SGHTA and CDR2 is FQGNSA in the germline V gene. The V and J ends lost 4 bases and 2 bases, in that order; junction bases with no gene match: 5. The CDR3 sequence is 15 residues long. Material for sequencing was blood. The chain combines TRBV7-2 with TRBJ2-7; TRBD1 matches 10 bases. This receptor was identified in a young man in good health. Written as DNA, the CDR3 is TGTGCCAGCAGCTATGGACAGGGGGTAACCTACGAGCAGTACTTC. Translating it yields CASSYGQGVTYEQYF.